This T cell receptor (beta chain) was recovered during a study of blood T cell repertoires in COVID-19 (dated by TCRdb to 2020 to 2022). Context from the whole study: Samples covering the acute and convalescent phases of COVID-19 were provided by collaborators in the United States, Italy and Spain. The prospective study material was composed of cDNA or gDNA derived from T cells, B-cell-depleted T cells, or PBMCs. The samples were drawn from the first 160 participants of the ongoing ImmuneRACE study and from 1,254 subjects provided by 6 global collaborators. Subjects who had been exposed to COVID-19, were actively infected with it, or had recovered from it provided the deeply sampled blood TCRbeta repertoires that made up the dataset. The sample metadata nearly always contained a de-identified subject ID, COVID-19 status, age in years and sex. Where available, HLA class I and class II types were obtained from metadata supplied by the sample provider rather than from assay-based typing. The repertoires were made available in a free public database intended to serve as a resource for research on the immune response to SARS-CoV-2.

V lost 2 bases and J lost 1 base; the stretch between them is 9 bases long. According to the germline V gene, CDR1 reads SNHLY and CDR2 reads FYNNEI. The CDR3, cysteine through phenylalanine, is 15 amino acids long. Just the 45-base CDR3 DNA is kept, in frame starting at base 1. The immunoSEQ Assay, a bias-controlled multiplex PCR, was used to amplify TCRbeta CDR3 regions from genomic DNA. The published analysis was carried out like this. Nucleated cell counts per sample were estimated from amplification of reference gene primers within the assay. To quantify the absolute abundance of each unique TCRbeta CDR3 rearrangement, sequence reads were collapsed and filtered. For each sample, productive Simpson clonality was calculated as the square root of Simpson's diversity index across productive rearrangements. TCRdb provides this immuneACCESS table in a form limited to in-frame rearrangements. Some clones are lacking; in checked studies, under half of them reflect an unresolved V gene, and why the rest are absent is not known. V and J calls and clone size are given by that table; D and trimming were obtained from the DNA. The table for this sample lists under 250,000 clones; 83% of them were counted only once. 3.6% of the sample lies in the top ten.

Participants in the prospective study were enrolled through a virtual design, were aged roughly 18 to 100 years, and lived in 24 United States geographic areas. In the prospective study, cohorts were assigned on the basis of participant-reported clinical history obtained from a screening survey and a study questionnaire. A participant counted as exposed if, within 2 weeks of entering the study, that participant had been in contact with someone who had a PCR-confirmed or clinician-diagnosed COVID-19 case. In the prospective study, whole blood, serum and a nasopharyngeal or oropharyngeal swab were collected from each participant by mobile phlebotomists. Additional blood draws and questionnaires over an approximately two-month period could optionally be provided by prospective study participants. Before DNA extraction, blood samples from the prospective study were shipped at room temperature or frozen.

Turning to this clone: Its antigen remains unidentified. The input lacks base qualities; no much larger clone sits a single base away.

The investigation overall reported the following: The amount of clinical and demographic metadata varied by source and participant and was provided uncurated.

The sequencing sample was made of PBMCs or T cells enriched from blood (not recorded which). This sequence originates from a woman aged 40 to 55 who had been exposed to COVID-19. The rearranged segments are TRBV2 and TRBJ1-5, with the D gene uncertain. The CDR3 region has the sequence CASSEYTASNQPQHF. The nucleotides are TGTGCCAGCAGTGAATACACAGCAAGCAATCAGCCCCAGCATTTT.